This entry features one T cell receptor beta chain sequence. This entry is derived from a study of shared clonotypes between healthy human individuals. Overall study context: Donors were a couple of women and a few men aged 18 to 49.

The DNA input per sorted-subset replicate PCR was 150 to 200 ng, corresponding to some 27,000 T cell genomes. Sequencing used immunoSEQ multiplex PCR; TCRdb keeps in-frame clones, though not all of them. Among about 1.1 million clones listed, approximately 77% were seen once. Donors had no recently reported acute infections or vaccinations and were HIV-negative. Into CD45RA+ naive and CD45RA-negative memory subsets, the CD4+ cells were split. This TCR was sampled from a man aged 18-30 years in good health. Some clones in this sample may be carry-over from other donors' samples. Sample: memory CD4+ T cells from PBMCs. Subset: CD45RA-negative fraction.

CDR3 in amino acids: CASSPNNDRGTGELFF. The CDR3, as DNA: TGTGCCAGCAGCCCCAATAACGACAGGGGCACCGGGGAGCTGTTTTTT. The chain carries TRBV5-4 and TRBJ2-2, with 8 nucleotides matching TRBD1. This CDR3 is 16 amino acids long. After removal of 4 bases from V and 4 bases from J, the junction contained 9 bases not matched to a gene. The germline V gene encodes CDR1 SGHNT and CDR2 YYREEE (reference sequence).